The 23 T cell receptor beta chains in this list originate from one sample, sequenced in a study of spatial heterogeneity in lung cancer. The time point: sample taken at primary tumor resection. Unsorted samples of tumor, nontumor lung or frozen PBMC had their whole RNA sequenced. One entry per CDR3 protein results from TCRdb running MiXCR on the 5' RACE reads. The repertoire has under 15,000 distinct CDR3 sequences, roughly an eighth of them found once; the top ten carry 2.4%. Sequencing was performed on PBMCs, taken at surgery. The receptors come from a female donor with early-stage non-small cell lung cancer.

By frequency in the sample, this clonotype is medium-sized. This rearrangement joins TRBV5-5 to TRBJ2-1, with 7 bases matching TRBD2. The junction had 11 bases not matched to a gene; V was cut back by 4 bases and J by 7 bases. The CDR3 has 15 residues. Germline assignment: CDR1 SGHKS and CDR2 YYEKEE (reference sequence). The CDR3 region is CASSPSVAGWNEQFF. In DNA form, the CDR3 reads TGTGCCAGCAGCCCCAGCGTAGCGGGCTGGAATGAGCAGTTCTTC.

A remark on this clonotype: One base away lies a much larger clone, so this may be a sequencing read error. This chain joins TRBV7-9 and TRBJ2-1, with a possible D match to TRBD2 (5 bases). V shed 4 bases and J shed 9 bases, with 22 bases lying between them. The CDR3 extends over 16 amino acids. Germline-derived CDR1 and CDR2 are SEHNR and FQNEAQ (reference sequence). The CDR3, as DNA: TGTGCCAGCAGCTCAATTTTGGTAGCGCCGCGCAGTGAGCAGTTCTTC. Protein sequence: CASSSILVAPRSEQFF.

This clonotype was seen repeatedly, ten times or more. The chain couples TRBV6-5 to TRBJ2-1, with 13 bases fitting TRBD2. Per germline, CDR1 MNHEY and CDR2 SVGAGI. The CDR3 is 15 amino acids. V dropped 7 bases and J dropped 6; count of bases not matched to a gene: 6. Here the CDR3 DNA reads TGTGCCAGCACCTTACTAGCGGGAGGGGGCAATGAGCAGTTCTTC. Its translation: CASTLLAGGGNEQFF.

By share, this clonotype ranks as medium-sized. The chain links TRBV7-9 to TRBJ2-1; 7 nucleotides align to TRBD1. After removal of 10 bases from V and 8 bases from J, the junction contained 8 bases not matched to a gene. Germline-derived CDR1 and CDR2 are SEHNR and FQNEAQ (reference sequence). There are 12 residues in the CDR3. CDR3 residues: CATRTGFDEQFF. The CDR3 nucleotides read TGTGCCACACGGACAGGTTTCGATGAGCAGTTCTTC.

This clonotype has ten or more counts. The rearrangement joins TRBV29-1 to TRBJ1-2; 12 nucleotides line up with TRBD1. The germline gives CDR1 SQVTM, CDR2 ANQGSEA. Unmatched junction bases numbered 5, after V lost 4 bases and J lost 2 bases. The CDR3 has 15 residues. CDR3 amino acids: CSVVPGQGANYGYTF. The CDR3 region has the DNA TGCAGCGTTGTTCCGGGACAGGGGGCGAACTATGGCTACACCTTC.

This clonotype was recorded a few times. The CDR3 nucleotides read TGTGCCAGCAGCGTATTTGGCTACCCGAGCTCCTACGAGCAGTACTTC. Its translation: CASSVFGYPSSYEQYF. The J gene is TRBJ2-7, the V gene TRBV9; D uncertain. CDR1 is SGDLS and CDR2 is YYNGEE in the germline V gene. With 1 base removed from V and 0 bases from J, the gap between germline ends came to 14 bases. This CDR3 has 16 residues.

This clonotype showed up many times. The J gene is TRBJ1-2, the V gene TRBV29-1; 9 positions match TRBD1. CDR3 size: 16 residues. Germline V gene lookup returns CDR1 SQVTM and CDR2 ANQGSEA. With 0 bases clipped from V and 5 bases from J, the junction kept 10 bases outside the gene matches. CDR3 loop: CSVEERLTTGGYGYTF. CDR3 in DNA: TGCAGCGTTGAAGAACGGCTAACGACAGGGGGGTATGGCTACACCTTC.

This clonotype has a count of ten or more. The genes are TRBV7-2 and TRBJ1-2; 7 nucleotides align to TRBD1. Germline lookup yields CDR1 SGHTA and CDR2 FQGNSA. V was pared by 5 bases and J by 2 bases, with 11 bases of the junction left unmatched. The length of the CDR3 is 16 residues. The CDR3 here is CASSPTTGPINYGYTF. The CDR3, as DNA: TGTGCCAGCAGCCCCACGACAGGGCCGATCAACTATGGCTACACCTTC.

This clonotype is judged medium-sized. V is TRBV29-1 and J is TRBJ1-1, with a possible D match to TRBD1 (5 bases). Trimming cost V 7 bases and J 4 bases, with 25 bases left between them. The CDR3 runs to 16 residues. CDR1 SQVTM and CDR2 ANQGSEA come from the germline V gene. The CDR3 DNA is TGCAGCGCCCAACCCATGGTTGGCAGGGCTTCCACTGAAGCTTTCTTT. Its protein product is CSAQPMVGRASTEAFF.

This clonotype was found many times. The chain carries TRBV2 and TRBJ2-7; D remains ambiguous. The CDR3 length is 15 residues. Germline V gene sequence: CDR1 SNHLY, CDR2 FYNNEI. Between the trimmed V and J ends, which lost 1 base and 4 bases, there was a span of 14 bases. The CDR3 here is CASSEEVRTVYEQYF. As DNA, the CDR3 is TGTGCCAGCAGTGAAGAGGTACGGACCGTTTACGAGCAGTACTTC. Filled out from reference TRBV2 and TRBJ2-7, the complete variable domain reads EPEVTQTPSHQVTQMGQEVILRCVPISNHLYFYWYRQILGQKVEFLVSFYNNEISEKSEIFDDQFSVERPDGSNFTLKIRSTKLEDSAMYFCASSEEVRTVYEQYFGPGTRLTVT.

By proportion, this clonotype is medium-sized. V is TRBV29-1 and J is TRBJ1-1, with no clear D. CDR1 is SQVTM, CDR2 ANQGSEA, per germline. Between the trimmed V and J ends, which lost 2 bases and 0 bases, there was a span of 7 bases. The CDR3 sequence is 13 residues long. The CDR3 here is CSVESQLNTEAFF. The CDR3 DNA sequence: TGCAGCGTTGAATCTCAGCTGAACACTGAAGCTTTCTTT.

Within the sample, this clonotype is medium-sized (0.01 to 0.1%). The chain combines TRBV18 with TRBJ2-5; D is possibly TRBD1 or TRBD2 (5 bases each). Trimming stripped 1 base from V and 5 bases from J, with 8 bases between. The length of the CDR3 is 13 residues. Germline assignment: CDR1 KGHSH and CDR2 LQKENI. CDR3 nucleotide sequence: TGTGCCAGCTCACCACTCGAGGGGGAGACCCAGTACTTC. Translated, it gives CASSPLEGETQYF.

The J gene is TRBJ1-4, the V gene TRBV7-9; TRBD1 matches at 7 bases. V lost 6 bases, J lost 0 bases, and 10 bases stayed unmatched. Per the germline V gene, CDR1 is SEHNR and CDR2 is FQNEAQ (reference sequence). The CDR3 spans 17 residues. The CDR3 DNA reads as TGTGCCAGCAGGAAAGTGGGACAGTCGACAACTAATGAAAAACTGTTTTTT. Protein sequence: CASRKVGQSTTNEKLFF.

The chain joins TRBV18 to TRBJ1-1, with D maybe TRBD1 (6 bases). Germline V gives CDR1 KGHSH, CDR2 LQKENI. The CDR3 is 13 residues long. Trimming pared 4 bases from V and 1 base from J, leaving 7 bases between. The CDR3 coding sequence is TGTGCCAGCTCACGGACAGAGAACACTGAAGCTTTCTTT. It specifies CASSRTENTEAFF.

By proportion, this clonotype is medium-sized. V and J are TRBV28 and TRBJ1-1, with a possible D match to TRBD1 (5 bases). V was trimmed by 6 bases and J by 6 bases, leaving 17 bases between them. CDR3 length equals 14 residues. The germline V gene has CDR1 MDHEN and CDR2 SYDVKM. DNA of the CDR3: TGTGCCAGCAGGACCTCTAGGGGCGCGTCTGAAGCTTTCTTT. This translates into CASRTSRGASEAFF. Together with reference TRBV28 and TRBJ1-1, the CDR3 gives the full variable domain: DVKVTQSSRYLVKRTGEKVFLECVQDMDHENMFWYRQDPGLGLRLIYFSYDVKMKEKGDIPEGYSVSREKKERFSLILESASTNQTSMYLCASRTSRGASEAFFGQGTRLTVV.

This clonotype was observed a few times. The rearrangement links TRBV29-1 to TRBJ2-3; D gene unclear. The CDR3 has 14 residues. Germline values: CDR1 SQVTM, CDR2 ANQGSEA. V was pared by 1 base and J by 0 bases, with 8 bases between. The CDR3 sequence: CSVEGGVSTDTQYF. CDR3 coding DNA: TGCAGCGTTGAAGGGGGTGTTAGCACAGATACGCAGTATTTT.

This clonotype was recorded many times. J is TRBJ2-7 and V is TRBV14; D is perhaps TRBD1 (6 bases). The V gene's germline CDR1 is SGHDN and CDR2 FVKESK. Deletions cut 3 bases from V and 2 bases from J, with 11 bases between. CDR3 length: 14 amino acids. The CDR3 spells CASSHQGPAYEQYF. For the CDR3, the DNA is TGTGCCAGCAGCCATCAGGGGCCGGCCTACGAGCAGTACTTC.

This clonotype was counted many times. The chain has TRBV29-1 and TRBJ2-7, with 8 positions matching TRBD2. This CDR3 comprises 15 residues. Germline values: CDR1 SQVTM, CDR2 ANQGSEA. V lost 0 bases to trimming and J lost 6 bases; unmatched junction nucleotides: 10. CDR3 sequence: CSVEDEGAGVVEQYF. The CDR3 DNA reads TGCAGCGTTGAAGATGAAGGAGCGGGAGTGGTCGAGCAGTACTTC.

This clonotype was counted ten times or more. The chain is built from TRBV18 and TRBJ2-1; no reliable D call. The ends were cut back, 3 bases at V and 5 bases at J, with 14 bases in the middle. The CDR3 covers 15 residues. Germline assignment: CDR1 KGHSH and CDR2 LQKENI. The CDR3 bases are TGTGCCAGCTCACCTCGGGTAAATGTGAACAATGAGCAGTTCTTC. It yields the protein CASSPRVNVNNEQFF.

This clonotype rates as medium-sized. The chain couples TRBV28 to TRBJ2-1; D perhaps matches TRBD1 (5 bases). CDR3 size: 14 residues. V was pared by 6 bases and J by 5 bases, with 14 bases between. Germline loops: CDR1 MDHEN, CDR2 SYDVKM. CDR3 protein: CASRGGLGHNEQFF. CDR3 nucleotides: TGTGCCAGCAGAGGCGGTCTGGGGCACAATGAGCAGTTCTTC.

By its share, this clonotype is medium-sized (0.01 to 0.1%). As DNA, the CDR3 is TGTGCCAGCAGCCCGCTAACGGCGGGAGGGCCTGTGGATACGCAGTATTTT. Its protein product is CASSPLTAGGPVDTQYF. V is TRBV5-6 and J is TRBJ2-3, with TRBD2 identical over 9 bases. The germline V gene encodes CDR1 SGHDT and CDR2 YYEEEE. The CDR3 sequence is 17 residues long. J lost 6 bases, V lost 4 bases, and 15 bases had no gene match.

This rearrangement joins TRBV29-1 to TRBJ1-2; 9 bases are a match to TRBD1. Trimming took 3 bases from V and 7 from J; bases not matched to a gene: 6. From germline, CDR1 is SQVTM and CDR2 ANQGSEA. This CDR3 is 13 amino acids long. In nucleotides, the CDR3 is TGCAGCGTTGAGTACAGGGGGCGGAGTGGCTACACCTTC. Residues: CSVEYRGRSGYTF. Complete variable domain (other parts from reference TRBV29-1 and TRBJ1-2): SAVISQKPSRDICQRGTSLTIQCQVDSQVTMMFWYRQQPGQSLTLIATANQGSEATYESGFVIDKFPISRPNLTFSTLTVSNMSPEDSSIYLCSVEYRGRSGYTFGSGTRLTVV.

This clonotype counts as medium-sized (0.01 to 0.1%). This sequence joins TRBV7-7 and TRBJ2-3; weak D call: TRBD2 (5 bases). Germline assignment: CDR1 SSHAT and CDR2 FNYEAQ (reference sequence). The CDR3 sequence is 13 residues long. V lost 8 bases and J lost 4, with 13 bases in between. The CDR3 DNA is TGTGCCAGCGCAGCTTCCGGGGCAGATACGCAGTATTTT. Translating gives CASAASGADTQYF.